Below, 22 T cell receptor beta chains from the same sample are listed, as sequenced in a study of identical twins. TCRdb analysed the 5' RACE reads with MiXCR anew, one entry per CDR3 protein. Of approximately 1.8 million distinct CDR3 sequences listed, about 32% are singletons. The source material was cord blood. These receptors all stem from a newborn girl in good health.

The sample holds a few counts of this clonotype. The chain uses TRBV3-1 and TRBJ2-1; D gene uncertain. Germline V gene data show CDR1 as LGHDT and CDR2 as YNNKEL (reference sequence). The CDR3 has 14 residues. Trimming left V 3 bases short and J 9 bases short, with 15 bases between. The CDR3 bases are TGTGCCAGCAGCCAGGAACCCGACCGTGGTGAGCAGTTCTTC. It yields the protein CASSQEPDRGEQFF.

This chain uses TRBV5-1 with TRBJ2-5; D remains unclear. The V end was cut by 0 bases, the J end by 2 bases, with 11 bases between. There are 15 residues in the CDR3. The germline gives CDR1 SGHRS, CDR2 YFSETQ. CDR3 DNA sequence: TGCGCCAGCAGCTTGGATCTTTTAGCACAAGAGACCCAGTACTTC. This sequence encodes CASSLDLLAQETQYF.

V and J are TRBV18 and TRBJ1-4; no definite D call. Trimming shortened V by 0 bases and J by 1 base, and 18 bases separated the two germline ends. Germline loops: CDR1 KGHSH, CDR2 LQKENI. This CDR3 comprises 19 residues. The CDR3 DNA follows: TGTGCCAGCTCACCACCTAATCTCTCGCCGTCCCAAACTAATGAAAAACTGTTTTTT. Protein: CASSPPNLSPSQTNEKLFF.

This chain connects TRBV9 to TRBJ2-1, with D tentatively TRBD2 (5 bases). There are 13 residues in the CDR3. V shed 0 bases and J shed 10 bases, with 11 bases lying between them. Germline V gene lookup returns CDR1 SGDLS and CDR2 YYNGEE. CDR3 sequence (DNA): TGTGCCAGCAGCGTAGGGTCGGGGAACGAGCAGTTCTTC. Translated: CASSVGSGNEQFF.

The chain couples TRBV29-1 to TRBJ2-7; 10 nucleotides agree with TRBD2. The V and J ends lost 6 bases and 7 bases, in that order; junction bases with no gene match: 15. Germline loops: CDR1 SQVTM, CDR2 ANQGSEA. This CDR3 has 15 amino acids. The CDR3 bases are TGCAGCGTCCCGACTAGCGGGCACGGTATGGGGGAGCAGTACTTC. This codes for CSVPTSGHGMGEQYF.

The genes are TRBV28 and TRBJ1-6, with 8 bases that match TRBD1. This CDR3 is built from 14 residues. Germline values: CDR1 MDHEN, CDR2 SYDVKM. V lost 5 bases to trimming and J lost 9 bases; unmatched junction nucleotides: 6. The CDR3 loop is CASSRGQDSSPLHF. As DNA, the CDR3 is TGTGCCAGCAGTCGGGGACAGGACTCTTCACCCCTCCACTTT.

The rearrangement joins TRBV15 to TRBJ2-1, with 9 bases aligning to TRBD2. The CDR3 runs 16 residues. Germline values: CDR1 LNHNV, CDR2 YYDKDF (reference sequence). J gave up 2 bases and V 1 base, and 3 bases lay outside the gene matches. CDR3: CATSRGLAAPYNEQFF. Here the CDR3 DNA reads TGTGCCACCAGCAGAGGACTAGCGGCACCCTACAATGAGCAGTTCTTC.

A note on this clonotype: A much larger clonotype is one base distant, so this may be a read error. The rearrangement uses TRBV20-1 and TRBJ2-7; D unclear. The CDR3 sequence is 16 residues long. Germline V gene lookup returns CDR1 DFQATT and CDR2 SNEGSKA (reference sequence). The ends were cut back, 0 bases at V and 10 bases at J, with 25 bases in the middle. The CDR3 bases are TGCAGTGCTAGAGATGTTCTAGGGCTCTCCAAAGAGGCCCAGTACTTC. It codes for CSARDVLGLSKEAQYF.

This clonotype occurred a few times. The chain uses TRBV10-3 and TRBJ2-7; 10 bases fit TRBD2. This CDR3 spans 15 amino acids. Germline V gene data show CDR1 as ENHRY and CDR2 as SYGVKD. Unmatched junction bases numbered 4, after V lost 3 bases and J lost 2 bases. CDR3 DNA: TGTGCCATCAGTGAAGGACTAGCGGCCCCCTACGAGCAGTACTTC. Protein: CAISEGLAAPYEQYF.

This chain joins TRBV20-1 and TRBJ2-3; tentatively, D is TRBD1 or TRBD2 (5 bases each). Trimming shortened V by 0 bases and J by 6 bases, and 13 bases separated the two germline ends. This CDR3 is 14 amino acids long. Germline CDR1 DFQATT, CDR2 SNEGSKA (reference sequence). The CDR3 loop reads CSARDLGTLDTQYF. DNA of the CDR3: TGCAGTGCTAGAGATCTCGGGACCTTGGATACGCAGTATTTT.

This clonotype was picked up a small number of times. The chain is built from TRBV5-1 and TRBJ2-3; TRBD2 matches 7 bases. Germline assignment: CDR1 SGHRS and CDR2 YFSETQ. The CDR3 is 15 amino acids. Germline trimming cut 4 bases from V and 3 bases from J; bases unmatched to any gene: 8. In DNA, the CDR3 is TGCGCCAGCAGCCCGGGGACTATTGGAACAGATACGCAGTATTTT. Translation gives CASSPGTIGTDTQYF. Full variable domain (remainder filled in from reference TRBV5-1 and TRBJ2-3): KAGVTQTPRYLIKTRGQQVTLSCSPISGHRSVSWYQQTPGQGLQFLFEYFSETQRNKGNFPGRFSGRQFSNSRSEMNVSTLELGDSALYLCASSPGTIGTDTQYFGPGTRLTVL.

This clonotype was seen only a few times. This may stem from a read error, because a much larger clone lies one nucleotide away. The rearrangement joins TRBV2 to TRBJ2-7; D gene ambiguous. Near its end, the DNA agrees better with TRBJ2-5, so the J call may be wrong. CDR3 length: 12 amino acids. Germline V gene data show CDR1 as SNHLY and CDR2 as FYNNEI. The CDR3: CASSDTGETQYF. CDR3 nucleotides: TGTGCCAGCAGTGACACGGGAGAGACCCAGTACTTC.

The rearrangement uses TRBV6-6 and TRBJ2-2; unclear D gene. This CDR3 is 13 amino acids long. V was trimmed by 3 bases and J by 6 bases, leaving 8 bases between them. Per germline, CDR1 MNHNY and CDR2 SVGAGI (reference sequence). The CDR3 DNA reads TGTGCCAGCAGTTATGGTCATTCCGGGGAGCTGTTTTTT. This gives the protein CASSYGHSGELFF.

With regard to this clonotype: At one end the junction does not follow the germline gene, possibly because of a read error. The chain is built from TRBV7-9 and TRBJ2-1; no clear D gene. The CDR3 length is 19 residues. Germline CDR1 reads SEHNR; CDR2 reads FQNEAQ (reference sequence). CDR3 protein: CASSLAVGIAYSSHNEQFF. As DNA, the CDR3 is TGTGCCAGCAGCTTAGCGGTGGGGATAGCCTATAGCTCCCACAATGAGCAGTTCTTC.

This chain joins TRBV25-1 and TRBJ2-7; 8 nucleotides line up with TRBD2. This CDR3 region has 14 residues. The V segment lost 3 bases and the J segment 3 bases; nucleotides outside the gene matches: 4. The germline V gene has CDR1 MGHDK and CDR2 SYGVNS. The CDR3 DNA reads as TGTGCCAGCAGTGAGGAGCGGGAGCTCTACGAGCAGTACTTC. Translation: CASSEERELYEQYF.

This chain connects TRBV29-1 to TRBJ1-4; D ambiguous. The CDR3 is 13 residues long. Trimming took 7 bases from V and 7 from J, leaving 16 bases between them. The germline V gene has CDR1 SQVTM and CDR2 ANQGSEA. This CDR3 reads CSAKGSSFEKLFF. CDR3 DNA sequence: TGCAGCGCTAAGGGCAGTTCCTTTGAAAAACTGTTTTTT.

CDR3 sequence: CASSPSGTSFEQYF. CDR3 in DNA: TGTGCCAGCAGCCCCTCCGGGACTAGCTTCGAGCAGTACTTC. The chain joins TRBV7-2 to TRBJ2-4; 9 bases line up with TRBD2. The end of the DNA aligns better with TRBJ2-7, so the J call may be wrong. The germline gives CDR1 SGHTA, CDR2 FQGNSA. The length of the CDR3 is 14 residues.

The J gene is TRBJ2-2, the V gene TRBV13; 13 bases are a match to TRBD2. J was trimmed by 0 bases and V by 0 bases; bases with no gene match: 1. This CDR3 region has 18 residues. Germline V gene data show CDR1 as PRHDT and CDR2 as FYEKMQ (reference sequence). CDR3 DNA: TGTGCCAGCAGCTTAGGGACTAGCGGGGGGCCGAACACCGGGGAGCTGTTTTTT. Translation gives CASSLGTSGGPNTGELFF. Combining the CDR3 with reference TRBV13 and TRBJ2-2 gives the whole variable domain AAGVIQSPRHLIKEKRETATLKCYPIPRHDTVYWYQQGPGQDPQFLISFYEKMQSDKGSIPDRFSAQQFSDYHSELNMSSLELGDSALYFCASSLGTSGGPNTGELFFGEGSRLTVL.

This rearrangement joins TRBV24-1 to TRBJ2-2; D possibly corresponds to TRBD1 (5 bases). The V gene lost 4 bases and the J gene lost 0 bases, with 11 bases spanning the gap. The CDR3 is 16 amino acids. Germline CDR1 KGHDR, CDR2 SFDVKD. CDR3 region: CATSEGAFANTGELFF. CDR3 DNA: TGTGCCACCAGTGAAGGGGCGTTCGCGAACACCGGGGAGCTGTTTTTT.

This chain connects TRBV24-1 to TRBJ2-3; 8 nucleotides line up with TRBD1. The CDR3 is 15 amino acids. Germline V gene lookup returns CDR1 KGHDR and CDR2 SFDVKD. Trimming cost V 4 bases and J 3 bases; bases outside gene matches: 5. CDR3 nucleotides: TGTGCCACCAGTGACCGACAGGGGAGGACAGATACGCAGTATTTT. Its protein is CATSDRQGRTDTQYF.

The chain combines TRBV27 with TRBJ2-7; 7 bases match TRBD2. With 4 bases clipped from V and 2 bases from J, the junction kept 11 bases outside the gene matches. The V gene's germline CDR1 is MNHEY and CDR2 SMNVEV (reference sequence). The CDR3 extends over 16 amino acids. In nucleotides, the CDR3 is TGTGCCAGCAGTTCCCTGGAAGGGGAGGGGACCTACGAGCAGTACTTC. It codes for CASSSLEGEGTYEQYF.

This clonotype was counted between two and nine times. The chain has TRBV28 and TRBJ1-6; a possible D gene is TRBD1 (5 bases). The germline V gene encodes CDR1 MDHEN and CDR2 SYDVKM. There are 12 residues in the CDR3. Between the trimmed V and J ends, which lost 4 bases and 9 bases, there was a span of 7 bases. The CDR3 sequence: CASSSGFSPLHF. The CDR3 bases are TGTGCCAGCAGTTCAGGGTTTTCACCCCTCCACTTT.